A single sample gave rise to the 5 T cell receptor beta chains below, sequenced in a study of cytomegalovirus exposure and HLA in healthy donors. PCR used 60 Vbeta primers and 13 Jbeta primers. Method: immunoSEQ multiplex PCR; TCRdb's copy keeps in-frame clones and lacks some. The sample lists 190,000 or so clones, around 74% occurring once. The sequencing input was PBMCs. The origin of the receptors is a girl aged 10-17 years in good health and CMV-seropositive.

This chain joins TRBV11-3 and TRBJ2-7, with TRBD1 identical over 7 bases. The CDR3 totals 14 residues. V was pared by 2 bases and J by 5 bases, with 6 bases of the junction left unmatched. The germline gives CDR1 SGHNT, CDR2 YENEEA. In nucleotides, the CDR3 is TGTGCCAGCAGCTTAAGTGACAGGGTCGACGAGCAGTACTTC. This encodes CASSLSDRVDEQYF.

This clone was detected a few times. The chain employs TRBV6-1 and TRBJ1-5; D is possibly TRBD1 (5 bases). The germline V and J ends were trimmed by 4 bases and 4 bases, with 11 bases remaining between them. From germline, CDR1 is MNHNS and CDR2 SASEGT. This CDR3 spans 14 amino acids. The CDR3, as DNA: TGTGCCAGCAGTGGGATCCCAGGGAATCAGCCCCAGCATTTT. As protein: CASSGIPGNQPQHF.

The CDR3, as DNA: TGTGCCAGTAGTAAACCCAGCGGGGGGGCCGAGACCCAGTACTTC. Translation: CASSKPSGGAETQYF. The rearrangement uses TRBV19 and TRBJ2-5; TRBD2 agrees at 10 bases. Germline loops: CDR1 LNHDA, CDR2 SQIVND (reference sequence). The junction had 7 bases not matched to a gene; V was cut back by 4 bases and J by 5 bases. The CDR3 is 15 amino acids.

The genes are TRBV27 and TRBJ1-3; possibly TRBD1 for D (6 bases). CDR1 MNHEY and CDR2 SMNVEV come from the germline V gene (reference sequence). The length of the CDR3 is 16 residues. V was trimmed by 6 bases and J by 3 bases, leaving 18 bases between them. CDR3: CASSPRQDIDGNTIYF. The CDR3 DNA follows: TGTGCCAGCAGCCCAAGACAGGACATAGATGGAAACACCATATATTTT.

The gene calls are TRBV10-3 and TRBJ2-1, with D perhaps TRBD1 (5 bases). Per the germline V gene, CDR1 is ENHRY and CDR2 is SYGVKD. V lost 0 bases, J lost 5 bases, and 14 bases lay in between. CDR3 length equals 16 residues. CDR3 amino acids: CAISESLGRDNNEQFF. The CDR3 region has the DNA TGTGCCATCAGTGAGTCCTTGGGGCGCGATAACAATGAGCAGTTCTTC.